This entry lists 14 T cell receptor beta chains sequenced from one sample in a study of blood T cells in healthy people across ages. Through a sample-barcoded 5' primer and a J-beta primer mix, a second PCR was run for 7 to 11 cycles. TCRdb fed the 5' RACE reads into MiXCR, producing one record per CDR3 protein. In the table there are 1,500,000 or so distinct CDR3 sequences, roughly 43% of which are singletons. The specimen was blood. The receptors were gathered from a woman under 30 in good health.

The chain is built from TRBV6-1 and TRBJ1-1, with TRBD1 matching over 7 bases. The CDR3 loop spans 17 amino acids. Trimming removed 6 bases from V and 0 bases from J; junction bases left unmatched: 13. CDR1 is MNHNS and CDR2 is SASEGT in the germline V gene. Here the CDR3 reads CASRFGRGGYVNTEAFF. Written as DNA, the CDR3 is TGTGCCAGCAGGTTTGGCAGGGGGGGATACGTGAACACTGAAGCTTTCTTT.

The chain employs TRBV5-1 and TRBJ2-5, with TRBD2 matching over 8 bases. The V and J ends lost 9 bases and 11 bases, in that order; junction bases with no gene match: 18. Germline CDR1 and CDR2: SGHRS and YFSETQ. This CDR3 has 14 residues. The CDR3, as DNA: TGCGCCACCAAGGTAGCGGGGACCTACAATGAGCAGTACTTC. Amino acids: CATKVAGTYNEQYF.

Turning to this clonotype: An end of the junction differs from the germline gene, which may be a read error. This chain uses TRBV4-1 with TRBJ2-6; TRBD2 matches at 15 bases. Germline loops: CDR1 MGHRA, CDR2 YSYEKL. CDR3 size: 20 residues. DNA for the CDR3: TGCGCCAGCAGCCAACCGGGACTAGCGGGAGGAGGCTCTGGGGCCAACGTCCCGACTTTC. Translation gives CASSQPGLAGGGSGANVPTF.

This chain connects TRBV20-1 to TRBJ2-1, with D possibly TRBD2 on 7 matching bases. The V and J ends lost 5 bases and 2 bases respectively, with 16 bases between them. The V gene's germline CDR1 is DFQATT and CDR2 SNEGSKA (reference sequence). The CDR3 loop spans 15 amino acids. This chain's CDR3 is CSAGGGAPAYNEQFF. The CDR3, as DNA: TGCAGTGCTGGTGGGGGGGCCCCGGCCTACAATGAGCAGTTCTTC.

The chain has TRBV7-6 and TRBJ2-5; D not certain. The J call may not be correct, given that the DNA end is closer to TRBJ2-7. The CDR3 consists of 11 residues. CDR1 is SGHVS and CDR2 is FNYEAQ in the germline V gene. The CDR3 sequence is CASSSEDEQYF. The DNA of the CDR3 is TGTGCCAGCAGCAGTGAGGACGAGCAGTACTTC.

This clonotype was observed a few times. The gene calls are TRBV7-9 and TRBJ1-2, with 7 bases lining up with TRBD1. The J segment lost 4 bases and the V segment lost 2 bases, leaving 13 bases of the junction unmatched. The V gene's germline CDR1 is SEHNR and CDR2 FQNEAQ (reference sequence). The CDR3 is 17 residues long. The chain's CDR3 is CASSLSARDNRGYGYTF. In nucleotides, the CDR3 is TGTGCCAGCAGCTTATCCGCCCGGGACAACAGGGGCTATGGCTACACCTTC.

The chain recombines TRBV28 with TRBJ2-7; D not certain. V dropped 6 bases and J dropped 7 bases, with 10 bases sitting between them. The length of the CDR3 is 11 residues. Germline V gene data show CDR1 as MDHEN and CDR2 as SYDVKM. The DNA of the CDR3 is TGTGCCAGCAGGATGACCGCTGAGCAGTACTTC. Its protein is CASRMTAEQYF.

The table lists this clonotype with a few counts. The chain joins TRBV6-6 to TRBJ1-5, with unresolved D. Trimming left V 2 bases short and J 3 bases short, with 5 bases between. CDR1 is MNHNY and CDR2 is SVGAGI in the germline V gene (reference sequence). The CDR3 runs 13 residues. CDR3 sequence: CASSYANNQPQHF. In DNA, the CDR3 is TGTGCCAGCAGTTACGCTAACAATCAGCCCCAGCATTTT.

V and J are TRBV6-6 and TRBJ1-6, with TRBD1 as a possible D gene (5 bases). The CDR3 sequence is 15 residues long. The ends were cut back, 5 bases at V and 2 bases at J, with 10 bases in the middle. The germline V gene encodes CDR1 MNHNY and CDR2 SVGAGI (reference sequence). The CDR3 is CASSGGQTYNSPLHF. CDR3 nucleotides: TGTGCCAGCAGTGGCGGACAAACCTATAATTCACCCCTCCACTTT.

The CDR3 nucleotides are TGCAGTGCTAGAGAGGTCTTACAGTACAATGAGCAGTTCTTC. As protein: CSAREVLQYNEQFF. The chain couples TRBV20-1 to TRBJ2-1; D gene ambiguous. CDR1 is DFQATT, CDR2 SNEGSKA, per germline (reference sequence). The CDR3 consists of 14 residues. The V and J ends lost 0 bases and 4 bases respectively, with 10 bases between them.

The chain carries TRBV5-1 and TRBJ2-2; no definite D call. This CDR3 comprises 15 residues. V shed 4 bases and J shed 7 bases, with 17 bases lying between them. Germline V lookup: CDR1 SGHRS, CDR2 YFSETQ. The CDR3 is CASSPVGSFGGELFF. CDR3 in DNA: TGCGCCAGCAGCCCGGTGGGATCTTTCGGCGGGGAGCTGTTTTTT.

The V and J genes are TRBV2 and TRBJ2-1; 13 nucleotides match TRBD2. With 4 bases clipped from V and 4 bases from J, the junction kept 4 bases outside the gene matches. Germline CDR1 SNHLY, CDR2 FYNNEI. This CDR3 has 16 amino acids. The CDR3 reads CASSGTSGSGYNEQFF. The CDR3 DNA sequence: TGTGCCAGCAGTGGGACTAGCGGGAGTGGGTACAATGAGCAGTTCTTC.

The chain links TRBV12-3 or TRBV12-4 to TRBJ1-1, with D tentatively TRBD1 (6 bases). Trimming removed 2 bases at V and 6 bases at J, with 16 bases between. The CDR3 has 15 residues. The CDR3, as DNA: TGTGCCAGCAGTTTATACAGGGCCGTAGAATCTGAAGCTTTCTTT. Translating it yields CASSLYRAVESEAFF.

V gene TRBV7-2 combines with J gene TRBJ1-2; D gene ambiguous. V lost 5 bases, J lost 8 bases, and 15 bases lay in between. The CDR3 spans 13 residues. CDR1 and CDR2 (germline): SGHTA, FQGNSA. The CDR3: CASSVVGLGGYTF. The DNA of the CDR3 is TGTGCCAGCAGCGTAGTAGGGTTGGGCGGCTACACCTTC.